This TCR beta chain derives from a study of CXCR3-negative and CXCR3-positive naive CD8 T cells (dated by TCRdb to about 2019). Concerning the study at large: In total, about 135 million TRB reads were obtained, which works out to roughly 1.5 +/- 0.3 million reads per library. The diversity and physicochemical repertoire analyses included approximately ten donors pooled from two independent experiments. Naive subsets from 5 or 6 donors and memory cells from 3 donors were included in the TRBV-TRBJ cluster analysis. On the study overall, not on this receptor specifically: Both naive subsets had comparably high repertoire diversity, while memory CD8+ T cells had much lower repertoire diversity. Naive CXCR3-negative and CXCR3-positive cells from the same donor showed similar TRBV-TRBJ usage, whereas memory cells showed distinct patterns. Because CXCR3 expression was partially decreased after cryopreservation, freshly isolated PBMCs were used for most assays. Compared with CXCR3-negative naive cells, CXCR3-positive naive cells had TRB CDR3s with higher hydrophobicity (lower Kidera factor 4), lower energy, and higher strength and volume indices. Because surface CD5, which has been linked to self-reactivity in mice, was comparable between naive subsets, TCR interaction strength was also inferred from TRB CDR3 physicochemical properties.

The CDR3 contains 22 residues, cysteine and phenylalanine counted. No DNA sequence was recorded. Via the germline V gene, CDR1 is SGHRS and CDR2 YFSETQ. The sequencer listed for this sample is NextSeq 550. The Human TCR Profiling Kit (MiLaboratory) was used to make UMI-labeled 5' RACE TRB cDNA libraries. cDNA synthesis used the entire amount of extracted RNA, and PCR amplification then used the entire amount of cDNA produced. The libraries were made side by side, with each library going through the same number of PCR cycles. The study's processing was this. With a requirement of at least two reads per UMI, MIGEC and MiXCR extracted about 50,000 +/- 10,000 unique UMI-labeled TRB cDNA molecules per library. On average, 40,000 +/- 10,000 functional in-frame TRB CDR3 nucleotide clonotypes lacking stop codons were found per library. After each sample was downsampled to 5000 UMI-labeled TRB molecules, VDJtools was used to calculate diversity metrics such as normalized Shannon-Wiener and Chao1. VDJtools was used to calculate clonotype-size-weighted physicochemical properties of the central five CDR3 residues, namely interaction energy, strength, volume and Kidera factor 4. The reads went through TCRdb reprocessing, and each CDR3 protein sequence gets one entry with no DNA. None of the V and J calls come from the authors' own analysis; TCRdb made them. The sample table holds 140,000 to 150,000 distinct CDR3 sequences. The biggest ten clones account for around 0.28% of the sample.

As for this clonotype: There is no known antigen for this receptor.

For each CD8+ T cell subset, flow sorting was done in triplicate, and 310,000 or so cells per subset went directly into RLT lysis buffer. To exclude memory contaminants, naive CD8+ T cells were stringently defined as CD45RO-CCR7+CD27+CD95-. Standard density gradient centrifugation was used to isolate peripheral blood mononuclear cells from buffy coats. A FACSAria III was used to flow-sort naive CD8+ T cells into CXCR3-negative and CXCR3-positive populations. An RNeasy Mini Kit was used to extract total RNA from the sorted cells. Sequencing was performed on naive CXCR3+ CD8+ T cells from blood. In the paper's terms, the cell subset or site label means: CD45RO-CCR7+CD27+CD95- naive CD8+ T cells expressing CXCR3 (TNR3+). The rearrangement joined TRBV5-1 to TRBJ2-2; TCRdb outputs TRBD1, but without DNA this stays unchecked. The receptor was isolated from a human donor in good health. Some clones in this sample may be carry-over from other donors' samples. The CDR3 is CASSLARQGKLSDLGSTGELFF.